This TCR beta chain appears in the sequencing data of a study of radiotherapy plus CTLA-4 blockade in lung cancer. The wider study: Among enrolled patients, 15% to 20% responded and about 34% achieved disease control.

The germline V gene encodes CDR1 SGHTS and CDR2 YDEGEE. The CDR3 has 15 residues. V gave up 3 bases and J gave up 0 bases; unmatched junction bases: 6. Assay used: immunoSEQ multiplex PCR; TCRdb lists only in-frame clones, some missing. The repertoire holds about 54,000 clones, with around four fifths as singletons. Notes on the study in general: In blood, tumor-derived TCR clones expanded after radiotherapy plus ipilimumab.

Remarks on this clone: The antigen is unknown.

This specimen consisted of peripheral blood, obtained from a patient treated with radiotherapy plus ipilimumab. The chain carries TRBV5-8 and TRBJ2-7; 7 bases align to TRBD2. This clonotype was sampled from a human donor with non-small cell lung cancer who had a partial response to radiotherapy plus ipilimumab. CDR3 sequence reads: CASSSSGLPSYEQYF. The CDR3 DNA is TGTGCCAGCAGCTCCTCGGGACTACCCTCCTACGAGCAGTACTTC.